Listed here are 26 T cell receptor beta chains from one sample, sequenced in a study of OX40 agonist ivuxolimab in advanced cancers. Repertoires were generated with immunoSEQ multiplex PCR, while TCRdb's copy carries only in-frame clones and drops some. The sample has roughly 62,000 clones, about 89% seen once. The sequences come from CD4+ or CD8+ T cells sorted from blood, collected in a trial of the OX40 agonist ivuxolimab. The source is an adult with an advanced solid tumor such as melanoma, head and neck, liver or kidney cancer.

The CDR3 protein is CASSPPNGLAGDFF. In DNA form, the CDR3 reads TGTGCCAGCAGCCCCCCCAACGGACTAGCGGGAGACTTCTTC. The genes are TRBV7-9 and TRBJ2-1; 13 bases line up with TRBD2. The CDR3 is 14 residues long. J lost 16 bases, V lost 5 bases, and 11 bases had no gene match. Germline CDR1 reads SEHNR; CDR2 reads FQNEAQ (reference sequence).

The chain uses TRBV7-9 and TRBJ1-1; TRBD1 is a possible D gene (5 bases). The CDR3 sequence is 14 residues long. Germline V gene sequence: CDR1 SEHNR, CDR2 FQNEAQ (reference sequence). The V and J ends lost 7 bases and 2 bases respectively, with 14 bases between them. The DNA of the CDR3 is TGTGCCAGCACCGAAACCGGGACCAACACTGAAGCTTTCTTT. Its translation is CASTETGTNTEAFF.

The chain uses TRBV7-9 and TRBJ2-5; D may match TRBD1 or TRBD2 (5 bases each). The length of the CDR3 is 14 residues. V was cut by 4 bases and J by 0 bases, with 9 bases left in between. Germline V lookup: CDR1 SEHNR, CDR2 FQNEAQ (reference sequence). CDR3 amino acids: CASSWDQHQETQYF. CDR3 sequence (DNA): TGTGCCAGCAGCTGGGACCAGCACCAAGAGACCCAGTACTTC.

The rearrangement joins TRBV28 to TRBJ2-7; 12 nucleotides match TRBD2. V lost 4 bases to trimming and J lost 7 bases; unmatched junction nucleotides: 17. Germline V gene lookup returns CDR1 MDHEN and CDR2 SYDVKM. The CDR3 has 18 residues. In DNA form, the CDR3 reads TGTGCCAGCAGTTCAAATCGACTAGCGGGAGTCTCATCGGGGGAGCAGTACTTC. The encoded protein is CASSSNRLAGVSSGEQYF.

The J gene is TRBJ2-7, the V gene TRBV15; weak D call: TRBD1 (5 bases). Germline lookup yields CDR1 LNHNV and CDR2 YYDKDF (reference sequence). V was trimmed by 0 bases and J by 5 bases, leaving 14 bases between them. This CDR3 has 15 residues. DNA of the CDR3: TGTGCCACCAGCAGAGAGTTGGGTTCAGGGAACGAGCAGTACTTC. It yields the protein CATSRELGSGNEQYF.

The chain combines TRBV4-2 with TRBJ2-1, with 15 bases fitting TRBD2. V shed 4 bases and J 12 bases; nucleotides not matched to a gene: 10. The germline CDR1 and CDR2 sequences are LGHNA and YNFKEQ. This CDR3 has 16 amino acids. The CDR3 sequence: CASSPRTSGRAGGQFF. The CDR3 DNA reads as TGTGCCAGCAGCCCACGGACTAGCGGGAGGGCTGGGGGGCAGTTCTTC.

J is TRBJ1-2 and V is TRBV27, with D perhaps TRBD1 (5 bases). The CDR3 is 13 residues long. The germline CDR1 and CDR2 sequences are MNHEY and SMNVEV (reference sequence). Trimming stripped 5 bases from V and 2 bases from J, with 9 bases between. CDR3 sequence reads: CASSEEGNYGYTF. The CDR3, as DNA: TGTGCCAGCAGTGAGGAGGGGAACTATGGCTACACCTTC.

The chain uses TRBV21-1 and TRBJ2-6. TRBV21-1 constitutes a pseudogene. The CDR3 runs to 20 residues. The CDR3 DNA reads TGTGCCAGCAGCAAAGCGCTTGGGGTCCGCTGGAGCTCTGGGGCCAACGTCCTGACTTTC. This gives the protein CASSKALGVRWSSGANVLTF.

The chain is built from TRBV19 and TRBJ2-1; 12 positions agree with TRBD2. The CDR3 contains 15 residues. With 3 bases clipped from V and 4 bases from J, the junction kept 1 base outside the gene matches. Germline V gene lookup returns CDR1 LNHDA and CDR2 SQIVND (reference sequence). CDR3 DNA: TGTGCCAGTAGTATTGGGACTAGCGGGTACAATGAGCAGTTCTTC. Its protein is CASSIGTSGYNEQFF.

V usage is TRBV7-9 and J usage is TRBJ1-4; 8 bases are shared with TRBD1. Germline assignment: CDR1 SEHNR and CDR2 FQNEAQ (reference sequence). V was clipped by 2 bases and J by 6 bases; unmatched bases: 5. The CDR3 runs 15 residues. In DNA form, the CDR3 reads TGTGCCAGCAGCTTACCGGCAGGGGGCGATGAAAAACTGTTTTTT. It specifies CASSLPAGGDEKLFF.

Concerning this clone: One junction end disagrees with the germline gene, perhaps due to a read error. V is TRBV5-4 and J is TRBJ2-7; 11 nucleotides match TRBD1. CDR3 length: 14 residues. CDR1 and CDR2 (germline): SGHNT, YYREEE (reference sequence). The CDR3 sequence is CAGSRGQGAYEQYF. The CDR3 DNA follows: TGTGCCGGCAGCAGGGGACAGGGGGCCTACGAGCAGTACTTC.

The chain uses TRBV5-5 and TRBJ2-2; D is uncertain. The V end was cut by 1 base, the J end by 5 bases, with 9 bases between. The CDR3 contains 14 residues. Germline CDR1 is SGHKS and CDR2 is YYEKEE (reference sequence). The CDR3 is CASSLWQSTGELFF. As DNA, the CDR3 is TGTGCCAGCAGCTTGTGGCAGAGTACCGGGGAGCTGTTTTTT.

As DNA, the CDR3 is TGTGCCAGCAGCTTAGATGGCTCCTACAATGAGCAGTTCTTC. Translating gives CASSLDGSYNEQFF. The chain carries TRBV7-3 and TRBJ2-1; no firm D call. V was clipped by 2 bases and J by 0 bases, with 5 bases between them. The CDR3 spans 14 residues. Germline CDR1 reads SGHTA; CDR2 reads FQGTGA.

The V and J genes are TRBV29-1 and TRBJ2-7, with TRBD1 identical over 9 bases. CDR1 and CDR2 (germline): SQVTM, ANQGSEA. The V gene end was trimmed by 7 bases and the J gene end by 5 bases; junction bases not matched to a gene: 9. This CDR3 region has 13 residues. In nucleotides, the CDR3 is TGCAGCGCCTCCGGGACAGGGACAGACGAGCAGTACTTC. Translation gives CSASGTGTDEQYF.

The rearrangement joins TRBV7-9 to TRBJ2-5, with D possibly matching TRBD1 (6 bases). In germline, CDR1 is SEHNR, CDR2 FQNEAQ (reference sequence). V shed 3 bases and J shed 4 bases, with 9 bases lying between them. The CDR3 is 13 residues long. The CDR3 is CASSFQGRETQYF. DNA for the CDR3: TGTGCCAGCAGCTTTCAGGGGAGAGAGACCCAGTACTTC.

V and J are TRBV7-2 and TRBJ2-3; 9 bases fit TRBD2. V lost 6 bases to trimming and J lost 6 bases; unmatched junction nucleotides: 10. This CDR3 spans 15 amino acids. The V gene's germline CDR1 is SGHTA and CDR2 FQGNSA. CDR3 protein: CASSFMGGRGDTQYF. DNA of the CDR3: TGTGCCAGCAGTTTCATGGGCGGGAGGGGGGATACGCAGTATTTT.

This rearrangement joins TRBV5-1 to TRBJ2-2; D is unresolved. CDR1 is SGHRS and CDR2 is YFSETQ in the germline V gene. V was shortened by 1 base and J by 8 bases, with 6 bases between the two germline ends. The CDR3 spans 12 residues. The CDR3 protein is CASSLWAGELFF. CDR3 bases: TGCGCCAGCAGCTTGTGGGCGGGGGAGCTGTTTTTT.

This clone appeared a single time. The V and J genes are TRBV28 and TRBJ2-1; TRBD2 aligns across 8 bases. CDR1 and CDR2 (germline): MDHEN, SYDVKM. The CDR3 extends over 14 amino acids. The ends lost 6 bases at V and 6 bases at J; junction bases unmatched: 7. The CDR3 bases are TGTGCCAGCAGACCCCCGGGAGGGATCAATGAGCAGTTCTTC. This translates into CASRPPGGINEQFF.

The V and J genes are TRBV28 and TRBJ1-4; TRBD1 agrees at 9 bases. CDR1 and CDR2 (germline): MDHEN, SYDVKM. The V and J ends lost 8 bases and 7 bases, in that order; junction bases with no gene match: 11. The CDR3 runs 15 residues. The CDR3 DNA reads as TGTGCCAGCCGGACACGGGACAGGGTAATTGAAAAACTGTTTTTT. This sequence encodes CASRTRDRVIEKLFF. The full variable domain, completed using reference TRBV28 and TRBJ1-4, is DVKVTQSSRYLVKRTGEKVFLECVQDMDHENMFWYRQDPGLGLRLIYFSYDVKMKEKGDIPEGYSVSREKKERFSLILESASTNQTSMYLCASRTRDRVIEKLFFGSGTQLSVL.

The V gene is TRBV25-1, the J gene TRBJ1-3; no reliable D call. The CDR3 sequence is 15 residues long. V lost 1 base, J lost 4 bases, and 11 bases lay in between. In germline, CDR1 is MGHDK, CDR2 SYGVNS. CDR3: CASSEWRYSGNTIYF. CDR3 in DNA: TGTGCCAGCAGTGAATGGCGATATTCGGGAAACACCATATATTTT.

The V and J genes are TRBV6-5 and TRBJ1-5, with no clear D. Trimming stripped 8 bases from V and 7 bases from J, with 9 bases between. Germline V lookup: CDR1 MNHEY, CDR2 SVGAGI. The CDR3 sequence is 11 residues long. The CDR3 bases are TGTGCCAGCCGGAGGGAGCAGCCCCAGCATTTT. Translation: CASRREQPQHF.

V gene TRBV29-1 combines with J gene TRBJ2-1; 10 bases line up with TRBD2. Germline V lookup: CDR1 SQVTM, CDR2 ANQGSEA. Unmatched junction bases numbered 11, after V lost 0 bases and J lost 0 bases. The CDR3 has 19 residues. The CDR3 DNA reads as TGCAGCGTTGAAGAATGGACCAGCGGGAGGGCTAGCTCCTACAATGAGCAGTTCTTC. Translating it yields CSVEEWTSGRASSYNEQFF.

This sequence joins TRBV19 and TRBJ2-7, with 8 bases identical to TRBD2. J was trimmed by 0 bases and V by 5 bases; bases with no gene match: 3. This CDR3 is built from 14 residues. CDR1 and CDR2 (germline): LNHDA, SQIVND (reference sequence). CDR3 amino acids: CASSPSGSSYEQYF. DNA of the CDR3: TGTGCCAGTAGTCCCAGCGGGAGCTCCTACGAGCAGTACTTC.

The V call is TRBV18, the J call TRBJ2-1; weak D call: TRBD1 (5 bases). CDR1 KGHSH and CDR2 LQKENI come from the germline V gene. Trimming pared 0 bases from V and 5 bases from J, leaving 8 bases between. The CDR3 consists of 14 residues. The chain's CDR3 is CASSPPGPDNEQFF. DNA for the CDR3: TGTGCCAGCTCACCACCGGGGCCCGACAATGAGCAGTTCTTC.

The genes are TRBV4-2 and TRBJ2-3; D unclear. V lost 2 bases to trimming and J lost 2 bases, with 5 bases between them. In germline, CDR1 is LGHNA, CDR2 YNFKEQ. CDR3 length equals 13 residues. This CDR3 is CASSQTTTDTQYF. The CDR3 bases are TGTGCCAGCAGCCAAACAACCACAGATACGCAGTATTTT.

The chain uses TRBV29-1 and TRBJ1-2, with a possible D match to TRBD1 (5 bases). V was pared by 4 bases and J by 8 bases, with 14 bases between. The CDR3 sequence is 12 residues long. From germline, CDR1 is SQVTM and CDR2 ANQGSEA. CDR3 region: CSVVEGPFGYTF. In DNA, the CDR3 is TGCAGCGTTGTGGAGGGGCCTTTCGGCTACACCTTC.